The subject of this entry is one T cell receptor beta chain. The sample comes from a study of long-term antiretroviral therapy in people with HIV. All participants with HIV were treated in the United States. The V end lost 4 bases, the J end lost 4 bases, and 7 bases lay between the germline ends. Per the germline V gene, CDR1 is SEHNR and CDR2 is FQNEAQ (reference sequence). The CDR3 sequence is 12 residues long. The authors ran the immunoSEQ assay, v3.0, at survey level. Produced via immunoSEQ multiplex PCR; TCRdb's table is partial and in-frame only. Among about 40,000 clones, roughly 86% were seen once, and the ten largest hold 4.5% to 5.5%.

The sample in question was unsorted PBMCs, obtained 0.1 years before starting antiretroviral therapy. This chain links TRBV7-9 with TRBJ1-2; D unclear. The TCR sequence derives from a woman aged 50 to 60 with HIV. The DNA of the CDR3 is TGTGCCAGCAGCTCCGGACCCTATGGCTACACCTTC. It codes for CASSSGPYGYTF.